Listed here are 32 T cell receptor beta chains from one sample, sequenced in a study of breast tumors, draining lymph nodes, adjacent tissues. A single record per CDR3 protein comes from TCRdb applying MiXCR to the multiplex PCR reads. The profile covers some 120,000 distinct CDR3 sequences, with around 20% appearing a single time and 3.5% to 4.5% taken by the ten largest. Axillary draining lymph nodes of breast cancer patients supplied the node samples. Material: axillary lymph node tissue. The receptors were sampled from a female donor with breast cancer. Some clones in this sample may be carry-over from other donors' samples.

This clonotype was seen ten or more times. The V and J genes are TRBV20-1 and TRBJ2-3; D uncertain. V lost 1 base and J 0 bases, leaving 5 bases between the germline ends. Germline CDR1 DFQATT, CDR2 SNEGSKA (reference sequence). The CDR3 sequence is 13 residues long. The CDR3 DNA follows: TGCAGTGCTAGAGTGGAAAGCACAGATACGCAGTATTTT. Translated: CSARVESTDTQYF.

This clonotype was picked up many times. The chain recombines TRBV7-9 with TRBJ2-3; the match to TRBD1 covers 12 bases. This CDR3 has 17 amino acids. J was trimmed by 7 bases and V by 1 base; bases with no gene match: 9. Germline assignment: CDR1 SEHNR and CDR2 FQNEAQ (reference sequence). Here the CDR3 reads CASSLGRGQGALNTQYF. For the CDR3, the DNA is TGTGCCAGCAGCTTAGGGAGGGGACAGGGGGCGTTGAATACGCAGTATTTT.

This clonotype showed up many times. The DNA of the CDR3 is TGCAGTGCGCCGGCGGCCGGGGCGGGCACAGATACGCAGTATTTT. Translation gives CSAPAAGAGTDTQYF. V is TRBV20-1 and J is TRBJ2-3; D may match TRBD1 or TRBD2 (5 bases each). Trimming took 6 bases from V and 1 from J, leaving 17 bases between them. This CDR3 is 15 amino acids long. Germline CDR1 is DFQATT and CDR2 is SNEGSKA (reference sequence).

Written as DNA, the CDR3 is TGTGCCAGCAGCTTAATGGCACAGGGGGCGGGGTACGAGCAGTACTTC. Translated: CASSLMAQGAGYEQYF. The chain is built from TRBV7-2 and TRBJ2-7; 9 nucleotides match TRBD1. CDR3 length equals 16 residues. Germline V gene sequence: CDR1 SGHTA, CDR2 FQGNSA. Trimming at V came to 2 bases and at J to 4 bases, leaving 9 bases not matched to a gene.

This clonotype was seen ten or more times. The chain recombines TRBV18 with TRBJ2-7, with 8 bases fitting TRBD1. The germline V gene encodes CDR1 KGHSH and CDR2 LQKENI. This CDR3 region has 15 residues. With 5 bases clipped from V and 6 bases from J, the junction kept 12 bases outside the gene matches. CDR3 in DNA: TGTGCCAGCTCATCTACGACAGGGGCTCTTGCCGAGCAGTACTTC. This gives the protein CASSSTTGALAEQYF.

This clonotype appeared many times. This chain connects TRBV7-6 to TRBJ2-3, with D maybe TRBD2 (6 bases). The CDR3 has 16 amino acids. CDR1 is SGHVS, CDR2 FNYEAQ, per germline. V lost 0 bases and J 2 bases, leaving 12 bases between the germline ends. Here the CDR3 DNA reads TGTGCCAGCAGCTTAGCAGGGGCGGGGATCACAGATACGCAGTATTTT. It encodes CASSLAGAGITDTQYF.

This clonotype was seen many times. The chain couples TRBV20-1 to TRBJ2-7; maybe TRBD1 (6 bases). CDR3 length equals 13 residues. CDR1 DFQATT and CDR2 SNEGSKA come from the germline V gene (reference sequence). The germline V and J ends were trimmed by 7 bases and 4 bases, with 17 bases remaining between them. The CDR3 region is CSVSQGTLYEQYF. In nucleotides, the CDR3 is TGCAGTGTCTCACAGGGAACTTTATACGAGCAGTACTTC.

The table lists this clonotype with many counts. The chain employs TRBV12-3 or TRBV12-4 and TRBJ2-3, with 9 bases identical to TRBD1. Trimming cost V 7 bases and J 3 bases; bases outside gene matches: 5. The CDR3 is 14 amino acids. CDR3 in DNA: TGTGCCAGCAACCGGGACAGGGAGACAGATACGCAGTATTTT. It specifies CASNRDRETDTQYF.

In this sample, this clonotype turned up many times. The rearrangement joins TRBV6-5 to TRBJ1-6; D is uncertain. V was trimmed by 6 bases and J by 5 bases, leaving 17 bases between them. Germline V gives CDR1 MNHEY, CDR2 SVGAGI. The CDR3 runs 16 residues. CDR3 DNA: TGTGCCAGCAGCCGACACGACTCGGCCAATAATTCACCCCTCCACTTT. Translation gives CASSRHDSANNSPLHF.

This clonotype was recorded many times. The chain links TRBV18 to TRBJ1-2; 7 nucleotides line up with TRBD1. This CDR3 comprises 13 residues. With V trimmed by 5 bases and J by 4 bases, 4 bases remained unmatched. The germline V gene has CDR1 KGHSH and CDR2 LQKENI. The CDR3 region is CASSGTEGYGYTF. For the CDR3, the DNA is TGTGCCAGCTCAGGGACAGAAGGCTATGGCTACACCTTC.

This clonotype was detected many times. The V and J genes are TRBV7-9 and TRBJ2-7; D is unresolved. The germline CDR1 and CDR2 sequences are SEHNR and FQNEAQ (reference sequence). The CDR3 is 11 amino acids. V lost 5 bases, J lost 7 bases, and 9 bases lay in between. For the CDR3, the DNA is TGTGCCAGCAGCCCCCTGGAAGAGCAGTACTTC. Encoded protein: CASSPLEEQYF.

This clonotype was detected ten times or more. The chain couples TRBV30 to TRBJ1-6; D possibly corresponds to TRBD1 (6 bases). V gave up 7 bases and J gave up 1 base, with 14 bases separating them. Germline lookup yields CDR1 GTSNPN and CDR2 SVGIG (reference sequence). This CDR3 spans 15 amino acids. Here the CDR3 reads CAFVGGGSYNSPLHF. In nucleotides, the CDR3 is TGTGCCTTTGTTGGAGGGGGATCCTATAATTCACCCCTCCACTTT.

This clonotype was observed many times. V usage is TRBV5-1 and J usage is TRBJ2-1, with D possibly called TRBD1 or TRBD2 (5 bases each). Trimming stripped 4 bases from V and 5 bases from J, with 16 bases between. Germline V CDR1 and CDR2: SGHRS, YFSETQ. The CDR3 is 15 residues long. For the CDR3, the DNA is TGCGCCAGCAGCCCGCCGAGGGCAGGGAACAATGAGCAGTTCTTC. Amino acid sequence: CASSPPRAGNNEQFF. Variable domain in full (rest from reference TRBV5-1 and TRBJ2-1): KAGVTQTPRYLIKTRGQQVTLSCSPISGHRSVSWYQQTPGQGLQFLFEYFSETQRNKGNFPGRFSGRQFSNSRSEMNVSTLELGDSALYLCASSPPRAGNNEQFFGPGTRLTVL.

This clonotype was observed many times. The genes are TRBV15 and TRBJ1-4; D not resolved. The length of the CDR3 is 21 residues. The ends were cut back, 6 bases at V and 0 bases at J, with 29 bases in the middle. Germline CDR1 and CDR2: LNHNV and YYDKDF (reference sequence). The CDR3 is CATSSGPDWKLLTTTNEKLFF. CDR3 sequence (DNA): TGTGCCACCAGTTCCGGCCCAGATTGGAAGCTATTAACTACAACTAATGAAAAACTGTTTTTT.

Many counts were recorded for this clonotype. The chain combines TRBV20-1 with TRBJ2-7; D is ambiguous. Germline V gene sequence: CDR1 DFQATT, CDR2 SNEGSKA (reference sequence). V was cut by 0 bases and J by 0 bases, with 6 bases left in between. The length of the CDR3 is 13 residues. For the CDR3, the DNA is TGCAGTGCTAGAGATAGGGCCTCCTACGAGCAGTACTTC. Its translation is CSARDRASYEQYF.

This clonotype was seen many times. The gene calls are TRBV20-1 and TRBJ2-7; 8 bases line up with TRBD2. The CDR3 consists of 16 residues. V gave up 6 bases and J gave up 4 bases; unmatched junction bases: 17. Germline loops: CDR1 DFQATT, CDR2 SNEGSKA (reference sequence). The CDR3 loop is CSAQPRGAGGRYEQYF. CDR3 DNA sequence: TGCAGTGCCCAACCACGTGGCGCGGGAGGTCGGTACGAGCAGTACTTC.

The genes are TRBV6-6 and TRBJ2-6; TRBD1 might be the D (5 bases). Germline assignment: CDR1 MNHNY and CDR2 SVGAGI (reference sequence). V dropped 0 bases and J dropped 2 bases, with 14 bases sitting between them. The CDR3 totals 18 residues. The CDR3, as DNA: TGTGCCAGCAGTTACTCGGACACGTCCTGCGCTGGGGCCAACGTCCTGACTTTC. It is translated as CASSYSDTSCAGANVLTF.

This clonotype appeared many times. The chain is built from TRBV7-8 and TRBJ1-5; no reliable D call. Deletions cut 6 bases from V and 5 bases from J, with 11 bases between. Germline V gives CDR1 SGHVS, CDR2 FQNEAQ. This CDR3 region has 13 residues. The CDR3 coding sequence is TGTGCCAGCAGGTCCCGGGAGGATCAGCCCCAGCATTTT. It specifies CASRSREDQPQHF.

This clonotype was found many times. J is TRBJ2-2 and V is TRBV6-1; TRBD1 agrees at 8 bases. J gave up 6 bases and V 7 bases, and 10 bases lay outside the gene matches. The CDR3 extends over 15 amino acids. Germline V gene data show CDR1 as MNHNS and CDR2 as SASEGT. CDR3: CASKDPGGAPGELFF. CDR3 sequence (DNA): TGTGCCAGCAAGGACCCAGGGGGCGCGCCCGGGGAGCTGTTTTTT.

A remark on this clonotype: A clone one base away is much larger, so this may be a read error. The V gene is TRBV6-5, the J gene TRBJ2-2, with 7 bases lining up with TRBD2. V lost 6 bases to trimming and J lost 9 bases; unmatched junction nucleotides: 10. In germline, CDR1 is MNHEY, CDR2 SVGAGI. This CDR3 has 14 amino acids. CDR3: CASRTAGAPRELFF. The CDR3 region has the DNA TGTGCCAGCAGGACGGCGGGAGCCCCCAGGGAGCTGTTTTTT.

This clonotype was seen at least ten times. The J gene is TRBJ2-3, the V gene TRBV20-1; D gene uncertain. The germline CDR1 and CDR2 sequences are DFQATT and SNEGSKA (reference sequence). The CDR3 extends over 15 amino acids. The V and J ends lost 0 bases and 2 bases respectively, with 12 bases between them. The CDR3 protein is CSARDPGLFTDTQYF. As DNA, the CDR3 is TGCAGTGCTAGAGACCCAGGCCTCTTCACAGATACGCAGTATTTT.

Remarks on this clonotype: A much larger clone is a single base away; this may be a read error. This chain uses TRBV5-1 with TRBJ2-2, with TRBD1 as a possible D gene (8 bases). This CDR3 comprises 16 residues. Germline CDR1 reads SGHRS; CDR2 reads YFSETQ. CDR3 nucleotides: TGCGCCAGCAGCTGGCAAATGGACAGGGCGAGCGGGAAGCTGTTTTTT. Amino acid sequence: CASSWQMDRASGKLFF.

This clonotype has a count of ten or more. CDR3 sequence (DNA): TGTGCCAGCAGCTCCGGGACTTACAATGAGCAGTTCTTC. It translates to CASSSGTYNEQFF. The chain couples TRBV7-2 to TRBJ2-1; TRBD2 is a possible D gene (6 bases). This CDR3 has 13 residues. The germline V gene has CDR1 SGHTA and CDR2 FQGNSA. Trimming removed 4 bases from V and 4 bases from J, with 8 bases in between.

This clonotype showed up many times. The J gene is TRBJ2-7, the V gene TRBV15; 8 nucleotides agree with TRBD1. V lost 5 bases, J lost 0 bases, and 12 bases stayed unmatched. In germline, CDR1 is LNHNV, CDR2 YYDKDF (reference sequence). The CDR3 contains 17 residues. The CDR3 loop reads CATSPEGGQGLSYEQYF. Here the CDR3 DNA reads TGTGCCACCAGCCCAGAGGGCGGACAGGGCCTCTCCTACGAGCAGTACTTC. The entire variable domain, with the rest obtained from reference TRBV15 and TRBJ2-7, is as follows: DAMVIQNPRYQVTQFGKPVTLSCSQTLNHNVMYWYQQKSSQAPKLLFHYYDKDFNNEADTPDNFQSRRPNTSFCFLDIRSPGLGDTAMYLCATSPEGGQGLSYEQYFGPGTRLTVT.

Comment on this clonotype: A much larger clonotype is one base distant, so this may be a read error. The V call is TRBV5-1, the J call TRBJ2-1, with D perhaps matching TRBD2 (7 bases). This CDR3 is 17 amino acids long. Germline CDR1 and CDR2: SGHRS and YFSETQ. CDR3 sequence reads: CASSLEGGGSSHNEQFF. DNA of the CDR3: TGCGCCAGCAGCTTGGAGGGGGGGGGGAGCTCCCACAATGAGCAGTTCTTC. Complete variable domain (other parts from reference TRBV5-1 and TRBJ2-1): KAGVTQTPRYLIKTRGQQVTLSCSPISGHRSVSWYQQTPGQGLQFLFEYFSETQRNKGNFPGRFSGRQFSNSRSEMNVSTLELGDSALYLCASSLEGGGSSHNEQFFGPGTRLTVL.

The CDR3 spells CSAPPGQGAYEQYF. The CDR3 DNA follows: TGCAGTGCCCCGCCAGGGCAGGGGGCCTACGAGCAGTACTTC. The V gene is TRBV20-1, the J gene TRBJ2-7, with 7 bases lining up with TRBD1. Germline-derived CDR1 and CDR2 are DFQATT and SNEGSKA (reference sequence). V shed 6 bases and J 2 bases; nucleotides not matched to a gene: 10. The CDR3 spans 14 residues.

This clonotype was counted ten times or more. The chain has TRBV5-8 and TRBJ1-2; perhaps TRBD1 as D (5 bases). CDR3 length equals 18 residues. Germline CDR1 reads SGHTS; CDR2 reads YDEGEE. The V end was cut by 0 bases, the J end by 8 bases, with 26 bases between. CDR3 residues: CASSLDSGARGVVSGYTF. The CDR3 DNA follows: TGTGCCAGCAGCTTGGATAGTGGGGCTCGGGGTGTGGTATCGGGCTACACCTTC.

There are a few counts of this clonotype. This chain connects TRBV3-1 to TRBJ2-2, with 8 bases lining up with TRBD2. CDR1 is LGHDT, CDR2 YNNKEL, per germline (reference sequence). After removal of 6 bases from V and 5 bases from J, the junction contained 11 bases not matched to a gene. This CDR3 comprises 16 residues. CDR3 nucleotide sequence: TGTGCCAGCAGATATGACGGGGGGGCCCGAACCGGGGAGCTGTTTTTT. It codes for CASRYDGGARTGELFF. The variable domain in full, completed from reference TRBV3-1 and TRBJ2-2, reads DTAVSQTPKYLVTQMGNDKSIKCEQNLGHDTMYWYKQDSKKFLKIMFSYNNKELIINETVPNRFSPKSPDKAHLNLHINSLELGDSAVYFCASRYDGGARTGELFFGEGSRLTVL.

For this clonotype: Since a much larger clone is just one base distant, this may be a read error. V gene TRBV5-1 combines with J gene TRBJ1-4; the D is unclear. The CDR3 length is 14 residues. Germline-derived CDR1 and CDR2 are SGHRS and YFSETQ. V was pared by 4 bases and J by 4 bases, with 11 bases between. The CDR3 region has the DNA TGCGCCAGCAGCCACAGCTTCCTTAATGAAAAACTGTTTTTT. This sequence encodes CASSHSFLNEKLFF.

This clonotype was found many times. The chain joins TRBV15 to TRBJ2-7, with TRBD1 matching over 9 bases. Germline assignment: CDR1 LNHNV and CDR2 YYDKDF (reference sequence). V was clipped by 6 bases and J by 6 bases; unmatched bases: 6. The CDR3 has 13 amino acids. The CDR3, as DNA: TGTGCCACCAGGACAGGGGGAACCGGCGAGCAGTACTTC. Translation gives CATRTGGTGEQYF.

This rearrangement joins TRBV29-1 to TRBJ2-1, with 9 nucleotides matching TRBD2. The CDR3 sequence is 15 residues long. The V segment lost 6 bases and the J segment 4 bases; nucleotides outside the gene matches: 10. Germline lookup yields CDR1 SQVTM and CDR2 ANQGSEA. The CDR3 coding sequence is TGCAGCGTCGGAACCGGGACTAGCTGGTACAATGAGCAGTTCTTC. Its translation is CSVGTGTSWYNEQFF.

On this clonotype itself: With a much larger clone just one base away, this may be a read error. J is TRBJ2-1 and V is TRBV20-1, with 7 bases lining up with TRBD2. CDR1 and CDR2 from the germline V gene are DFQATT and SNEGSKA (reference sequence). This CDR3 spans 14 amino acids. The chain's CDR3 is CNAHKRGSFNEQFF. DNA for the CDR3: TGCAATGCTCATAAGCGGGGCAGCTTCAATGAGCAGTTCTTC.